This entry is about one T cell receptor (beta chain). The ends lost 0 bases at V and 9 bases at J; junction bases unmatched: 6. This CDR3 region has 15 residues. The V gene's germline CDR1 is PRHDT and CDR2 FYEKMQ (reference sequence). Everyone who took part was roughly 18 to 100 years old, and they came from 24 US areas. Cohorts were based on clinical histories the participants reported. In the source study's methods: From reference gene primer amplification, estimates of nucleated cell counts were derived. The method was immunoSEQ multiplex PCR; TCRdb's version includes in-frame clones alone and lacks a portion of them. Clone size and V and J calls were adopted from that table, with D and trimming inferred from the DNA. The sample holds hundreds of thousands of clones, 84% seen once. The data originate from a study of blood T cell repertoires in COVID-19.

This receptor was obtained from a woman in her 40s who had recovered from COVID-19. V is TRBV13 and J is TRBJ2-1; 9 bases are a match to TRBD2. Sequenced sample: PBMCs or T cells enriched from blood (not recorded which). The CDR3 here is CASSLGSSGKGEQFF. DNA of the CDR3: TGTGCCAGCAGCTTAGGATCTAGCGGGAAGGGTGAGCAGTTCTTC. Combining the CDR3 with reference TRBV13 and TRBJ2-1 gives the whole variable domain AAGVIQSPRHLIKEKRETATLKCYPIPRHDTVYWYQQGPGQDPQFLISFYEKMQSDKGSIPDRFSAQQFSDYHSELNMSSLELGDSALYFCASSLGSSGKGEQFFGPGTRLTVL.